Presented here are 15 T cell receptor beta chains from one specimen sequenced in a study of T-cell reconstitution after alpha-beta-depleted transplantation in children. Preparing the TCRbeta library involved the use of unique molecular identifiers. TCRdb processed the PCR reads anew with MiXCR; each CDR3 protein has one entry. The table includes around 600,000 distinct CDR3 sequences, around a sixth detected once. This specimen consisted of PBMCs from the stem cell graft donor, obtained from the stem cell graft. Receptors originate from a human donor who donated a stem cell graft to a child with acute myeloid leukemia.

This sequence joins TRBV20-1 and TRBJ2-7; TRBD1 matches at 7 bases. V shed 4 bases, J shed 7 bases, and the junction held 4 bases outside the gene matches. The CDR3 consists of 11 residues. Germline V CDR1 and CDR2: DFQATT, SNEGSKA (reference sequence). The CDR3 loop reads CSAKTGREQYV. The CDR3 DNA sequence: TGCAGTGCTAAGACAGGGCGTGAGCAGTACGTC.

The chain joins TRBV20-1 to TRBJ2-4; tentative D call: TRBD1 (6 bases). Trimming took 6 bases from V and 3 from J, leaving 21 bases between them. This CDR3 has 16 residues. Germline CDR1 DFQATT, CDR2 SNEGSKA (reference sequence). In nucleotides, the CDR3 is TGCAGTGCCCAAAGGGCCCAGGGGAGTGTCAAAAACATTCAGTACTTC. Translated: CSAQRAQGSVKNIQYF.

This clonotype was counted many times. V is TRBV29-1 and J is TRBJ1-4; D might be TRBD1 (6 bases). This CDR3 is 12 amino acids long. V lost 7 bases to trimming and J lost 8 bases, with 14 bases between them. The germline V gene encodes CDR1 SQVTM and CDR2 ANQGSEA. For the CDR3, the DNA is TGCAGCGGGGCAGGGGAAGGAGAAAAACTGTTTTTT. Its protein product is CSGAGEGEKLFF.

The CDR3 nucleotides are TGTGCCAGCAGTCCTCAGGGGCCGGGTCAGCCCCAGCATTTT. It translates to CASSPQGPGQPQHF. The rearrangement uses TRBV12-3 or TRBV12-4 and TRBJ1-5; TRBD1 is a possible D gene (6 bases). Deletions cut 5 bases from V and 6 bases from J, with 14 bases between. CDR3 length equals 14 residues.

The CDR3: CASSLGAGPNYEQYF. As DNA, the CDR3 is TGTGCCAGCAGCTTAGGCGCAGGTCCTAACTACGAGCAGTACTTC. The chain has TRBV7-6 and TRBJ2-7; no firm D call. This CDR3 is built from 15 residues. The ends were cut back, 1 base at V and 3 bases at J, with 13 bases in the middle. Germline CDR1 and CDR2: SGHVS and FNYEAQ. The whole variable domain, filled in from reference TRBV7-6 and TRBJ2-7, reads GAGVSQSPRYKVTKRGQDVALRCDPISGHVSLYWYRQALGQGPEFLTYFNYEAQQDKSGLPNDRFSAERPEGSISTLTIQRTEQRDSAMYRCASSLGAGPNYEQYFGPGTRLTVT.

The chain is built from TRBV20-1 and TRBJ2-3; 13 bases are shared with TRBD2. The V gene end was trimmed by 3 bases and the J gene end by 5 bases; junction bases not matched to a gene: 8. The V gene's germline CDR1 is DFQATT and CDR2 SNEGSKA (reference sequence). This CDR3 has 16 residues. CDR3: CSASGPLAGGQDTQYF. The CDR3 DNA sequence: TGCAGTGCTAGCGGGCCACTAGCGGGGGGGCAAGATACGCAGTATTTT.

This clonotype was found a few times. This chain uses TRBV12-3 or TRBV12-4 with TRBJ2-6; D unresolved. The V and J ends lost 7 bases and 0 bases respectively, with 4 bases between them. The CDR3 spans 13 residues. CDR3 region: CASKVSGANVLTF. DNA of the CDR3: TGTGCCAGCAAAGTCTCTGGGGCCAACGTCCTGACTTTC.

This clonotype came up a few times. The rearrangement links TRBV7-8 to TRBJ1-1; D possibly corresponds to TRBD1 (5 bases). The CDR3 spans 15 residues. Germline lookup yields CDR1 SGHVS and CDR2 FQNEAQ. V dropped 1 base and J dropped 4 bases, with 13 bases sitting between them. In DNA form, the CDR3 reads TGTGCCAGCAGCTTAGAAGGGGTGGGGGGCACTGAAGCTTTCTTT. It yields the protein CASSLEGVGGTEAFF.

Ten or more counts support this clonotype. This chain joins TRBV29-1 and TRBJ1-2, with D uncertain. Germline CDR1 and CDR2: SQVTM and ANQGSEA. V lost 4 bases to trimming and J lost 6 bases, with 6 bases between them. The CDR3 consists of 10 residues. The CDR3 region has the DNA TGCAGCGTTGGACCGGATGGCTACACCTTC. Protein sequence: CSVGPDGYTF.

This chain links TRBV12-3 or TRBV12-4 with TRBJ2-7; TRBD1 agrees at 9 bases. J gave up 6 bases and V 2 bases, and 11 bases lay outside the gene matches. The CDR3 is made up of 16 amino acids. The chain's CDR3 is CASSLLWGTGSREQYV. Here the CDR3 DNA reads TGTGCCAGCAGTTTATTATGGGGGACAGGGTCCCGCGAGCAGTACGTC.

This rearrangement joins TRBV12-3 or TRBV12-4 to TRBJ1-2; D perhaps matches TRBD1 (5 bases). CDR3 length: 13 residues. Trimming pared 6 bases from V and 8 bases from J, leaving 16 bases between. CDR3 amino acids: CASRATGGGGYTF. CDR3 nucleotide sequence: TGTGCCAGCAGGGCCACCGGGGGAGGAGGCTACACCTTC.

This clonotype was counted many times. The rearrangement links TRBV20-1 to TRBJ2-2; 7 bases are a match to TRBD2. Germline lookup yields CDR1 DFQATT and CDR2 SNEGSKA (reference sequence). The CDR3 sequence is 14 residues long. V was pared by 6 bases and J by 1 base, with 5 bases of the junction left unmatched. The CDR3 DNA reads TGCAGTGCAGCAGGGAGGGAGAACACCGGGGAGCTGTTTTTT. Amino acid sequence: CSAAGRENTGELFF.

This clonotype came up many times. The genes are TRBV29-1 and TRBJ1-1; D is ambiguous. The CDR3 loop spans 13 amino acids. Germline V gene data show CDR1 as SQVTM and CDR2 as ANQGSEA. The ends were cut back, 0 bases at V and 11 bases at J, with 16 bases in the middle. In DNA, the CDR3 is TGCAGCGTTGAAGACAGGATAACGCGAGGGGCTTTCTTT. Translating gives CSVEDRITRGAFF.

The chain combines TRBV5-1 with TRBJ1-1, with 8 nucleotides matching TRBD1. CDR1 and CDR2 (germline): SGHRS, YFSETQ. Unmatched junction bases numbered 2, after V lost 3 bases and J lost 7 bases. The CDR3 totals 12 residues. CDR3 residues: CASSYDRGEAFF. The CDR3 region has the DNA TGCGCCAGCAGCTACGACAGGGGTGAAGCTTTCTTT.

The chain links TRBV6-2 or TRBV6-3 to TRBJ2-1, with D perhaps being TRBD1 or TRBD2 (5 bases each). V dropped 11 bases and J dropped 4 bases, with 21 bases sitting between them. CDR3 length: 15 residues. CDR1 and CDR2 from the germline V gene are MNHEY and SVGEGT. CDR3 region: CACKMGEIQYNEQFF. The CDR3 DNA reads TGTGCCTGCAAAATGGGGGAGATCCAATACAATGAGCAGTTCTTC.